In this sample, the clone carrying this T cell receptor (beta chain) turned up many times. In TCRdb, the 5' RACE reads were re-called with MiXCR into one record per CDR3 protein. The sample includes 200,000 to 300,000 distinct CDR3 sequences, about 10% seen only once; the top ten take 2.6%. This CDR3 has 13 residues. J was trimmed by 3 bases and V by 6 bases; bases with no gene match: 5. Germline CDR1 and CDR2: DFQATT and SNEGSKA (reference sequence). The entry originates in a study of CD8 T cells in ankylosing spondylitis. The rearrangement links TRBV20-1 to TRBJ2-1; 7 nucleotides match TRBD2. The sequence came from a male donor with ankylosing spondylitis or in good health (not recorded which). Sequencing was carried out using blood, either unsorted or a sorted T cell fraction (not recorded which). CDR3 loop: CSAHRDYYNEQFF. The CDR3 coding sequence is TGCAGTGCGCACCGGGACTACTACAATGAGCAGTTCTTC.